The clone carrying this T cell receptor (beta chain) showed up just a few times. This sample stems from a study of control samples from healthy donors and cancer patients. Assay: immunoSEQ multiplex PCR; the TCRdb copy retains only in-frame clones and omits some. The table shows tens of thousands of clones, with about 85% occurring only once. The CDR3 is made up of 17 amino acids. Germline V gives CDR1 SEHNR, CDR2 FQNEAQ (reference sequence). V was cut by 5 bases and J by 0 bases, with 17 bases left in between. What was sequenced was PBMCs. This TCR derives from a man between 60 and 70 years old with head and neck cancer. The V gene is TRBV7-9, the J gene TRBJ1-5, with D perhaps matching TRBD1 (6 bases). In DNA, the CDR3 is TGTGCCAGCAGCAACGACAGGAACTATTATAGCAATCAGCCCCAGCATTTT. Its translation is CASSNDRNYYSNQPQHF.